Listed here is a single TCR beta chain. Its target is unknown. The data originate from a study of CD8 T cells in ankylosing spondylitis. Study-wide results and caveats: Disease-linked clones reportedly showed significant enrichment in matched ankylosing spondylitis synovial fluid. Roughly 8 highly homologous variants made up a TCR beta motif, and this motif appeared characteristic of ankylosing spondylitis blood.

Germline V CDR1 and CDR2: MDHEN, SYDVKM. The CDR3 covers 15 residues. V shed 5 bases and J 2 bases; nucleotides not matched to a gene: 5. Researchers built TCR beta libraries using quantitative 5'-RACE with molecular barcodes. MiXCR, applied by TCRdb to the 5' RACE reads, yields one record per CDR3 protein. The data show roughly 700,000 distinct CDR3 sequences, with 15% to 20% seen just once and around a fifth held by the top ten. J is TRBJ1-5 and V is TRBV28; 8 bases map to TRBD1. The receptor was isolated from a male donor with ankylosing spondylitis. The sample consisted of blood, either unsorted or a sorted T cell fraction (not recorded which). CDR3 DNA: TGTGCCAGCAGTGGGGGACAGGCGGGCAATCAGCCCCAGCATTTT. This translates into CASSGGQAGNQPQHF.